This T cell receptor beta chain was recovered during a study of T-cell reconstitution after alpha-beta-depleted transplantation in children. Unique molecular identifiers tagged the TCRbeta library. TCRdb reanalysed the PCR reads using MiXCR and keeps one entry per CDR3 protein. The data hold more than 200,000 distinct CDR3 sequences, with around a sixth observed a single time. Germline loops: CDR1 DFQATT, CDR2 SNEGSKA (reference sequence). V was cut by 4 bases and J by 7 bases, with 23 bases left in between. The CDR3 runs 15 residues. In its sample, this clonotype was seen a few times. Its antigen remains unidentified. Study outcomes and limitations: Elevated TCRbeta diversity at day 60 was traced, in some patients, to surviving recipient T cells and thymic progenitors. T-cell counts and diversity were attributed mostly to newly produced T cells one year after transplant. It was reported that alpha-beta T cells came from several hundred expanded graft clones (about two months after transplant).

Sequencing used PBMCs, mostly from graft donor cells, obtained 360 days after TCRalphabeta/CD19-depleted stem cell transplant. This clonotype was sampled from a male patient under 10 years old who had a stem cell transplant for acute lymphoblastic leukemia, so the T cells may come from the graft donor. The chain couples TRBV20-1 to TRBJ2-7; D may be TRBD2 (5 bases). DNA of the CDR3: TGCAGTGCTATCCCGCGGGCCCCCCCCCTCTTGGAGCAGTACTTC. Translated: CSAIPRAPPLLEQYF.